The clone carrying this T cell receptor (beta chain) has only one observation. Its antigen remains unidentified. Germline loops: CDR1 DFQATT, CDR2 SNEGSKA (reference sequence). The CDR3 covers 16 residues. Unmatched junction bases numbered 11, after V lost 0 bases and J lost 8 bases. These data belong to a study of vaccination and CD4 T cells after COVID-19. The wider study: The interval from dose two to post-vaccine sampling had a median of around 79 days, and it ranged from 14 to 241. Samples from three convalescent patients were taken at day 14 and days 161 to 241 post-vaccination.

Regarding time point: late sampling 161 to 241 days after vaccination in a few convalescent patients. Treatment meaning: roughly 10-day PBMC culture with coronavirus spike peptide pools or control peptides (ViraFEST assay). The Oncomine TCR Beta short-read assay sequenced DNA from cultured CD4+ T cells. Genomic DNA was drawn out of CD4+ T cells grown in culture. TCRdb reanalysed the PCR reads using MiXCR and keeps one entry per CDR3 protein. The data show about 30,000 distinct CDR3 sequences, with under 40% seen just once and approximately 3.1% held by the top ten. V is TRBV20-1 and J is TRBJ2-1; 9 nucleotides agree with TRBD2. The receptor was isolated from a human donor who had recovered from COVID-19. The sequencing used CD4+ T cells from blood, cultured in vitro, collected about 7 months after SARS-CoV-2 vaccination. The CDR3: CSARDYSSGRGDEQFF. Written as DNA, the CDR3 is TGCAGTGCTAGAGATTATAGTAGCGGGAGAGGTGATGAGCAGTTCTTC.